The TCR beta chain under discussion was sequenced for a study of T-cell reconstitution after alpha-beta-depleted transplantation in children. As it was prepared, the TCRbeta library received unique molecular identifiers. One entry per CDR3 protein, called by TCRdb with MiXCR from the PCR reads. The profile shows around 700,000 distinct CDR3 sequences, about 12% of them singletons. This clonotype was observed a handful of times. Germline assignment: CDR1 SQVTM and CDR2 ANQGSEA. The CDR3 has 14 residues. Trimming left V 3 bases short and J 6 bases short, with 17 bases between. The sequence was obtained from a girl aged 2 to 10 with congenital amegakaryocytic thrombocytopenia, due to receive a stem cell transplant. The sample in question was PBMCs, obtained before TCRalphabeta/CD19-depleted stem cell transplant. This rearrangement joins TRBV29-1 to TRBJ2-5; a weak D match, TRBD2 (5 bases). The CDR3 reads CSVDRDRIMKTQYF. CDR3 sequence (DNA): TGCAGCGTTGACCGGGATCGAATCATGAAGACCCAGTACTTC.